This TCR beta chain was sequenced in a study of early T cells in non-severe SARS-CoV-2 infection. Study at large: Sequenced bulk RNA came from whole blood that was unsorted, and chains were unpaired.

Whole-study results and caveats: Sequences matched to VDJdb favored anti-spike CD8 responses, while private and CD4 specificities were missed.

Researchers attached unique molecular identifiers to individual cDNA molecules. TCRdb redid the calling of the 5' RACE reads with MiXCR, one entry per CDR3 protein. The sample contains tens of thousands of distinct CDR3 sequences, roughly 12% of which appear only once. This clonotype turned up a few times. Its antigen is still unknown. The CDR3 covers 15 residues. The V and J ends lost 8 bases and 1 base respectively, with 14 bases between them. Sequencing was performed on whole blood, taken at baseline. The V call is TRBV12-3 or TRBV12-4, the J call TRBJ2-2; D is ambiguous. The receptor was derived from an adult who was a healthcare worker with PCR-confirmed SARS-CoV-2 infection or an uninfected control (not recorded which). CDR3 region: CASHSLRENTGELFF. Here the CDR3 DNA reads TGTGCCAGCCACTCTTTGCGCGAGAACACCGGGGAGCTGTTTTTT.